Below are 21 T cell receptor beta chains sequenced from a single sample in a study of neurological immune-mediated disorders. Each CDR3 protein is one row after TCRdb ran MiXCR on the 5' RACE reads. The sample holds about 79,000 distinct CDR3 sequences; 14% are singletons and the top ten take about 7%. The sequencing input was PBMCs. The source is a woman between 50 and 59 years old in good health.

This clonotype was recorded many times. This chain links TRBV5-1 with TRBJ2-2; no clear D. This CDR3 is built from 16 residues. Between the trimmed V and J ends, which lost 4 bases and 0 bases, there was a span of 13 bases. The V gene's germline CDR1 is SGHRS and CDR2 YFSETQ. Written as DNA, the CDR3 is TGCGCCAGCAGCCCCTATCAGGCCACGAACACCGGGGAGCTGTTTTTT. Its protein is CASSPYQATNTGELFF.

This chain connects TRBV20-1 to TRBJ2-3; 10 nucleotides line up with TRBD2. Losses at the gene ends were 5 bases for V and 7 bases for J; bases not matched to a gene: 9. This CDR3 has 14 amino acids. The germline V gene encodes CDR1 DFQATT and CDR2 SNEGSKA (reference sequence). CDR3 region: CSAQTSGRVYTQYF. The DNA for the CDR3 is TGCAGTGCTCAGACTAGCGGGCGGGTATATACGCAGTATTTT.

Ten or more counts support this clonotype. The chain employs TRBV20-1 and TRBJ1-2; D possibly corresponds to TRBD1 (5 bases). This CDR3 comprises 14 residues. Deletions cut 5 bases from V and 13 bases from J, with 26 bases between. The germline V gene encodes CDR1 DFQATT and CDR2 SNEGSKA (reference sequence). CDR3 nucleotide sequence: TGCAGTGCTCGAACTGATAGATCCCCCCGGGGGGGCACCTTC. It codes for CSARTDRSPRGGTF.

This clonotype appeared many times. The genes are TRBV5-4 and TRBJ1-2; tentatively, D is TRBD1 (5 bases). V was trimmed by 3 bases and J by 10 bases, leaving 16 bases between them. The CDR3 totals 13 residues. Germline CDR1 SGHNT, CDR2 YYREEE (reference sequence). The CDR3 sequence: CASSSPGEGTYTF. The CDR3 nucleotides are TGTGCCAGCAGCTCCCCCGGTGAGGGGACCTACACCTTC.

This clonotype was counted ten times or more. The chain couples TRBV15 to TRBJ2-7, with no clear D. Germline V CDR1 and CDR2: LNHNV, YYDKDF (reference sequence). The CDR3 is 15 residues long. V was trimmed by 0 bases and J by 3 bases, leaving 12 bases between them. CDR3 sequence reads: CATSRDNSQLYEQYF. CDR3 DNA: TGTGCCACCAGCAGAGATAACAGCCAACTCTACGAGCAGTACTTC.

This clonotype occurred many times. CDR3 in DNA: TGCAGTGCTGCAGTGGACAGGGGGTTTCAGCATTTT. This translates into CSAAVDRGFQHF. The gene calls are TRBV20-1 and TRBJ1-5, with 10 bases lining up with TRBD1. The germline gives CDR1 DFQATT, CDR2 SNEGSKA (reference sequence). There are 12 residues in the CDR3. With V trimmed by 5 bases and J by 13 bases, 8 bases remained unmatched.

A few counts support this clonotype. The chain's CDR3 is CASSSPQGASYEQYF. The CDR3 DNA sequence: TGCGCCAGCAGCTCCCCACAGGGCGCTTCTTACGAGCAGTACTTC. This chain uses TRBV5-1 with TRBJ2-7, with D possibly matching TRBD1 (6 bases). Germline values: CDR1 SGHRS, CDR2 YFSETQ. The CDR3 totals 15 residues. Trimming pared 3 bases from V and 4 bases from J, leaving 17 bases between.

This clonotype was seen many times. The chain recombines TRBV7-9 with TRBJ2-4, with a tentative D call TRBD2 (6 bases). The V end was cut by 4 bases, the J end by 7 bases, with 17 bases between. CDR1 SEHNR and CDR2 FQNEAQ come from the germline V gene (reference sequence). The CDR3 has 15 residues. Written as DNA, the CDR3 is TGTGCCAGCAGCTCAGGAGCCGGGGGATGGAACATTCAGTACTTC. Protein product: CASSSGAGGWNIQYF.

This clonotype was seen at least ten times. This chain uses TRBV15 with TRBJ2-3; maybe TRBD1 (6 bases). CDR3 length: 17 amino acids. V lost 3 bases, J lost 0 bases, and 16 bases lay in between. Germline V CDR1 and CDR2: LNHNV, YYDKDF (reference sequence). CDR3 sequence: CATSSQAWGPSTDTQYF. The CDR3 DNA follows: TGTGCCACCAGCAGTCAAGCTTGGGGGCCCAGCACAGATACGCAGTATTTT.

The J gene is TRBJ1-1, the V gene TRBV12-3 or TRBV12-4, with unresolved D. The CDR3 is 12 residues long. V gave up 5 bases and J gave up 7 bases, with 11 bases separating them. The CDR3 coding sequence is TGTGCCAGCAGTGTCCAAACACGTGAAGCTTTCTTT. It codes for CASSVQTREAFF.

This clonotype was recorded at least ten times. The genes are TRBV9 and TRBJ1-6; weak D call: TRBD1 (6 bases). This CDR3 comprises 17 residues. V was clipped by 0 bases and J by 2 bases, with 12 bases between them. Looked up from germline, CDR1 is SGDLS and CDR2 is YYNGEE. This chain's CDR3 is CASSVEGDRTYNSPLHF. In DNA form, the CDR3 reads TGTGCCAGCAGCGTAGAGGGGGATCGGACCTATAATTCACCCCTCCACTTT.

A remark on this clonotype: An end of the junction differs from the germline gene, which may be a read error. The chain links TRBV7-2 to TRBJ2-2; D may be TRBD1 or TRBD2 (5 bases each). CDR1 and CDR2 (germline): SGHTA, FQGNSA. The CDR3 sequence is 16 residues long. DNA for the CDR3: TGTGCCAGCAGCGCTAGGGGCTCGACGAACACCAGGGAGCTGTATTTT. Translating it yields CASSARGSTNTRELYF. Filled out from reference TRBV7-2 and TRBJ2-2, the complete variable domain reads GAGVSQSPSNKVTEKGKDVELRCDPISGHTALYWYRQSLGQGLEFLIYFQGNSAPDKSGLPSDRFSAERTGGSVSTLTIQRTQQEDSAVYLCASSARGSTNTRELYFGEGSRLTVL.

V gene TRBV5-1 combines with J gene TRBJ2-5; 7 nucleotides agree with TRBD1. The germline V gene has CDR1 SGHRS and CDR2 YFSETQ. V was pared by 7 bases and J by 4 bases, with 13 bases of the junction left unmatched. CDR3 length: 15 amino acids. CDR3 protein: CASGPGTAPGETQYF. For the CDR3, the DNA is TGCGCCAGCGGACCCGGGACAGCGCCGGGAGAGACCCAGTACTTC.

The table lists this clonotype with many counts. Here the CDR3 DNA reads TGCAGCGCCAGGGACAGGGAGTGGGAAAAACTGTTTTTT. Encoded protein: CSARDREWEKLFF. The chain couples TRBV29-1 to TRBJ1-4, with 9 bases lining up with TRBD1. The CDR3 has 13 amino acids. V gave up 7 bases and J gave up 8 bases; unmatched junction bases: 8. CDR1 and CDR2 (germline): SQVTM, ANQGSEA.

This clonotype came up many times. The CDR3 reads CASSPTFRSYNEQFF. For the CDR3, the DNA is TGCGCCAGCAGCCCGACTTTTCGCTCCTACAATGAGCAGTTCTTC. The chain recombines TRBV5-1 with TRBJ2-1; D call uncertain. The V gene lost 4 bases and the J gene lost 0 bases, with 11 bases spanning the gap. The CDR3 spans 15 residues. CDR1 SGHRS and CDR2 YFSETQ come from the germline V gene.

This clonotype was found many times. This chain uses TRBV5-1 with TRBJ1-6; the D gene is possibly TRBD1 (5 bases). Germline V lookup: CDR1 SGHRS, CDR2 YFSETQ. This CDR3 is 16 amino acids long. V was shortened by 0 bases and J by 8 bases, with 15 bases between the two germline ends. CDR3 nucleotide sequence: TGCGCCAGCAGCTTGGATCCCGGCAGGGTTGATTCACCCCTCCACTTT. This codes for CASSLDPGRVDSPLHF.

This clonotype was counted a few times. The chain has TRBV10-3 and TRBJ2-3, with D possibly being TRBD2 (5 bases). This CDR3 region has 15 residues. Germline loops: CDR1 ENHRY, CDR2 SYGVKD. With 6 bases removed from V and 3 bases from J, the gap between germline ends came to 16 bases. CDR3 coding DNA: TGTGCCATCAGCTCCAAGGGAGTGAGGACAGATACGCAGTATTTT. Translating gives CAISSKGVRTDTQYF.

This clonotype was recorded at least ten times. The J gene is TRBJ1-5, the V gene TRBV5-1; 10 nucleotides match TRBD1. Germline loops: CDR1 SGHRS, CDR2 YFSETQ. The J segment lost 5 bases and the V segment lost 4 bases, leaving 12 bases of the junction unmatched. The CDR3 extends over 17 amino acids. CDR3 loop: CASSPTPGQGTDQPQHF. The CDR3 DNA follows: TGCGCCAGCAGCCCCACTCCGGGACAGGGGACGGATCAGCCCCAGCATTTT.

This clonotype was recorded at least ten times. The chain is built from TRBV5-6 and TRBJ2-5, with a possible D match to TRBD2 (6 bases). The V and J ends lost 4 bases and 4 bases respectively, with 17 bases between them. Germline loops: CDR1 SGHDT, CDR2 YYEEEE. This CDR3 has 15 amino acids. The CDR3 sequence is CASSGVLGEVETQYF. CDR3 bases: TGTGCCAGCAGCGGGGTCTTAGGGGAGGTAGAGACCCAGTACTTC.

Many counts were recorded for this clonotype. The chain carries TRBV12-3 or TRBV12-4 and TRBJ2-7; D not certain. V lost 5 bases to trimming and J lost 5 bases, with 7 bases between them. The CDR3 has 11 amino acids. The CDR3 region is CASSQSDEQYF. In nucleotides, the CDR3 is TGTGCCAGCAGTCAGAGTGACGAGCAGTACTTC.

This clonotype was counted ten times or more. A junction end diverges from the germline sequence, so it may reflect a read error. This chain joins TRBV10-3 and TRBJ2-1; 8 bases are a match to TRBD1. Germline-derived CDR1 and CDR2 are ENHRY and SYGVKD. The CDR3 spans 17 residues. In DNA, the CDR3 is TGTGCCATCAGTGAACCCGTCAGGGGGCTCTCCAACAATGAGCAGTTCTTC. As protein: CAISEPVRGLSNNEQFF.